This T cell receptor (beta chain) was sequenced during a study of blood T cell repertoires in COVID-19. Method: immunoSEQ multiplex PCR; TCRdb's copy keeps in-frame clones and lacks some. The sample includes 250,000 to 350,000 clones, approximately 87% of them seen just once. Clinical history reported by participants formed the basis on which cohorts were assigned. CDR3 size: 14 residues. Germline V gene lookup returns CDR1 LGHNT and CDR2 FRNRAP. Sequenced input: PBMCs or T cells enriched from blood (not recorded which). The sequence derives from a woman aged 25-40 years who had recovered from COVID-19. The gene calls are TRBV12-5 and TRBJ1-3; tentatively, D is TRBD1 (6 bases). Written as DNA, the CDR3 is TGTGCCAGCCAGGGGAGTTTGTCTGGAAACACCATATATTTT. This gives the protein CASQGSLSGNTIYF.